The clone carrying this TCR beta chain occurred many times. The source of the sample is a study of T cells in Graves' hyperthyroidism and ophthalmopathy. Study summary: Prior to any treatment, at the point of initial diagnosis, peripheral blood was collected.

TCR beta CDR3 sequences were amplified from RNA transcripts. When the TCR CDR3 underwent first-round RT-PCR, the HTBI primer set was used. TCRdb ran MiXCR on the multiplex PCR reads and lists one entry per CDR3 protein. Among 550,000 to 800,000 distinct CDR3 sequences listed, around 17% were seen once. V gave up 9 bases and J gave up 4 bases, with 16 bases separating them. CDR3 length: 13 amino acids. Germline V CDR1 and CDR2: MNHEY, SMNVEV (reference sequence). The clonotype comes from a man aged 18-30 years with Graves' hyperthyroidism. Sequencing was carried out using blood. V is TRBV27 and J is TRBJ2-7; the D gene is possibly TRBD1 (6 bases). This CDR3 is CASTSLDRYEQYF. CDR3 nucleotides: TGTGCCAGTACCTCGCTCGACAGGTACGAGCAGTACTTC.